This T cell receptor (beta chain) stems from a study of T-cell reconstitution after alpha-beta-depleted transplantation in children. For TCRbeta, the library was prepared with unique molecular identifiers. MiXCR, run by TCRdb on the PCR reads, gives a single entry per CDR3 protein. The table shows hundreds of thousands of distinct CDR3 sequences, with roughly an eighth occurring only once. This clonotype was counted only a few times. This CDR3 comprises 16 residues. V was clipped by 5 bases and J by 7 bases; unmatched bases: 14. Germline values: CDR1 SGHRS, CDR2 YFSETQ. V is TRBV5-1 and J is TRBJ2-5, with TRBD2 matching 10 bases. This specimen consisted of PBMCs from the stem cell graft donor, obtained from the stem cell graft. The receptor was isolated from a human donor who donated a stem cell graft to a child with combined immunodeficiency. The CDR3, as DNA: TGCGCCAGCAGAACTAGCGGGACCAACCGGGTGGGGACCCAGTACTTC. It encodes CASRTSGTNRVGTQYF.